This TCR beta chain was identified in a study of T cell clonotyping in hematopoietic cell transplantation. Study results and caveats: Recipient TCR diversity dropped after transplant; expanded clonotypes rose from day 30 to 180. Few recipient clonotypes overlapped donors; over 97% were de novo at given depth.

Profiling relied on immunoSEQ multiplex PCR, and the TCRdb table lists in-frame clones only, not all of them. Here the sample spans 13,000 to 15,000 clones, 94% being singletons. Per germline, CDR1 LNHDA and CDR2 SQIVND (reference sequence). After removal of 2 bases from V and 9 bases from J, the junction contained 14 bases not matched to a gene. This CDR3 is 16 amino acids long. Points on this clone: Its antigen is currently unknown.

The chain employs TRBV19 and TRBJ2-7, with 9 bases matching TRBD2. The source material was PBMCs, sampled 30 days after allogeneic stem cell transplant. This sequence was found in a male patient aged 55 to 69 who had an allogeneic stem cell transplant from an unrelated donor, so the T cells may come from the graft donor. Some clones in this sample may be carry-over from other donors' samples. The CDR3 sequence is CASSISSGAALAGQYF. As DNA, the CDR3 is TGTGCCAGTAGTATATCTAGCGGGGCCGCCCTCGCTGGGCAGTACTTC.